This T cell receptor (beta chain) emerged from a study of T-cell reconstitution after alpha-beta-depleted transplantation in children. Findings and limits, study-wide: Expanded graft clones numbering several hundred reportedly gave rise to alpha-beta T cells about two months after transplant. After transplant, high TCRbeta diversity at day 60 in some patients arose from surviving recipient T cells and thymic progenitors. Newly generated T cells supplied most T-cell counts and diversity one year post-transplant.

For this clonotype: Its antigen is currently unknown.

The library targeted TCRbeta and was prepared with unique molecular identifiers. TCRdb re-called the PCR reads with MiXCR, one entry per CDR3 protein. The top ten clones hold roughly 31% of a sample with about a million distinct CDR3 sequences, roughly 29% of them seen once. V lost 2 bases, J lost 6 bases, and 9 bases lay in between. The CDR3 contains 13 residues. CDR1 is KGHDR and CDR2 is SFDVKD in the germline V gene. The chain couples TRBV24-1 to TRBJ1-2; tentatively, D is TRBD1 (5 bases). This TCR was sampled from a boy in the first two years of life who had a stem cell transplant for SCID, so the T cells may come from the graft donor. The sequences come from PBMCs, mostly from graft donor cells, collected 360 days after TCRalphabeta/CD19-depleted stem cell transplant. The CDR3 region is CATSDSGRDGYTF. The CDR3 DNA reads as TGTGCCACCAGTGATTCCGGCAGGGATGGCTACACCTTC.